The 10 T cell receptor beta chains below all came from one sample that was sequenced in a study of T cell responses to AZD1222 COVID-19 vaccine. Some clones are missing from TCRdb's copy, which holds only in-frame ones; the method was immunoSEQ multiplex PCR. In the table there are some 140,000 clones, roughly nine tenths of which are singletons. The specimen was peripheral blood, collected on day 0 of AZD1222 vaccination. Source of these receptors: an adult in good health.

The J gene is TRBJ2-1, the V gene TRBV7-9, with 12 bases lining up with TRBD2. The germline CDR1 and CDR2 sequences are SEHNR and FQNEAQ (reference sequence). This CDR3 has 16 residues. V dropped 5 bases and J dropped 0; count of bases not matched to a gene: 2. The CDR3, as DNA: TGTGCCAGCAGCCCGACTAGCGGGAGCTCCTACAATGAGCAGTTCTTC. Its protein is CASSPTSGSSYNEQFF.

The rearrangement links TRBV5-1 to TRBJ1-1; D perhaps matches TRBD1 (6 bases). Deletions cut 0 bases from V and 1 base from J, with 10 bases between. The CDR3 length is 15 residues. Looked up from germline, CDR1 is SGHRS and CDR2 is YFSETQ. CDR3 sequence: CASSLVRGENTEAFF. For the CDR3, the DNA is TGCGCCAGCAGCTTGGTAAGGGGGGAGAACACTGAAGCTTTCTTT.

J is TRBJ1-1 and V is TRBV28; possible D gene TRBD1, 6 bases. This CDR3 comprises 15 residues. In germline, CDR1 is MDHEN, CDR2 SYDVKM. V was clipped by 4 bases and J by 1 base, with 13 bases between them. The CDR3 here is CASSSQGPGNTEAFF. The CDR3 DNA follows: TGTGCCAGCAGTTCACAGGGCCCCGGGAACACTGAAGCTTTCTTT. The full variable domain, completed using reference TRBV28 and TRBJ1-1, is DVKVTQSSRYLVKRTGEKVFLECVQDMDHENMFWYRQDPGLGLRLIYFSYDVKMKEKGDIPEGYSVSREKKERFSLILESASTNQTSMYLCASSSQGPGNTEAFFGQGTRLTVV.

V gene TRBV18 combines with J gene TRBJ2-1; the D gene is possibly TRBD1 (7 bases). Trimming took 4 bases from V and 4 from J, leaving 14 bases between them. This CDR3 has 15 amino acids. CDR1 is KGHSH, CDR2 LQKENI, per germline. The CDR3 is CASSRQGGQYNEQFF. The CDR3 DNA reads TGTGCCAGCTCACGACAGGGAGGTCAGTACAATGAGCAGTTCTTC.

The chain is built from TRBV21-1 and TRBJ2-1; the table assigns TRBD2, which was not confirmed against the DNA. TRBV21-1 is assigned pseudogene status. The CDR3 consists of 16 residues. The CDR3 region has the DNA TGTGCCAGCAGCAAAGTTGGTAGCGGGTACTACAATGAGCAGTTCTTC. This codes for CASSKVGSGYYNEQFF.

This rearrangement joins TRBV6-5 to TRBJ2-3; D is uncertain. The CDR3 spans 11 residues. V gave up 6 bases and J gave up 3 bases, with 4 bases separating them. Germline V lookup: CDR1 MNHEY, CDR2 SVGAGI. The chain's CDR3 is CASRRTDTQYF. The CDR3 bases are TGTGCCAGCAGACGAACAGATACGCAGTATTTT.

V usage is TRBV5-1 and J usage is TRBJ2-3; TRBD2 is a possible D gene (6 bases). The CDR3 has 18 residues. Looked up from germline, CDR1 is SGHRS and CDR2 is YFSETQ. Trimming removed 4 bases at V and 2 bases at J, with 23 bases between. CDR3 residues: CASSGHLEQGLPTDTQYF. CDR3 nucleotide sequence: TGCGCCAGCAGCGGCCACCTCGAGCAGGGACTCCCCACAGATACGCAGTATTTT.

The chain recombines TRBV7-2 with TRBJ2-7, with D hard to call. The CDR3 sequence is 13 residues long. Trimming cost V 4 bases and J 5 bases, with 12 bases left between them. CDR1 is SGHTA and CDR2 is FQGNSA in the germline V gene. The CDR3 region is CASSSGPRNEQYF. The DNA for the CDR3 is TGTGCCAGCAGCTCTGGCCCGAGGAACGAGCAGTACTTC.

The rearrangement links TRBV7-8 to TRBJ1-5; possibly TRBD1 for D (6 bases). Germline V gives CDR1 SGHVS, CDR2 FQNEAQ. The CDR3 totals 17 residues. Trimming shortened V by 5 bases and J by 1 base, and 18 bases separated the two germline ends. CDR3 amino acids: CASSQDRSRRSNQPQHF. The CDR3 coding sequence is TGTGCCAGCAGCCAAGACAGGTCCAGGCGGAGCAATCAGCCCCAGCATTTT. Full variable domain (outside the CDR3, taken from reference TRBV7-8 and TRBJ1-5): GAGVSQSPRYKVAKRGQDVALRCDPISGHVSLFWYQQALGQGPEFLTYFQNEAQLDKSGLPSDRFFAERPEGSVSTLKIQRTQQEDSAVYLCASSQDRSRRSNQPQHFGDGTRLSIL.

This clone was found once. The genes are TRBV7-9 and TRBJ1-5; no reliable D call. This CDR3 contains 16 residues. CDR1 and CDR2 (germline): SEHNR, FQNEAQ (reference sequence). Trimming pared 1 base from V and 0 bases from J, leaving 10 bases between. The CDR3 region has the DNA TGTGCCAGCAGCTTAGAAGGCCCGGCTAGCAATCAGCCCCAGCATTTT. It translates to CASSLEGPASNQPQHF. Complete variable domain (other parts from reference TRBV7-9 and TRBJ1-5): DTGVSQNPRHKITKRGQNVTFRCDPISEHNRLYWYRQTLGQGPEFLTYFQNEAQLEKSRLLSDRFSAERPKGSFSTLEIQRTEQGDSAMYLCASSLEGPASNQPQHFGDGTRLSIL.